This T cell receptor (beta chain) was documented in a study of breast tumors, draining lymph nodes, adjacent tissues. Study-wide results and limits: Compared with basal-like, luminal-like tumors shared significantly more repertoire with nontumor tissue. Data fit most tumor T cells coming from lymph node, expanding in tumor.

Samples came from axillary lymph nodes draining the breast cancer. CDR1 is SNHLY and CDR2 is FYNNEI in the germline V gene. V was clipped by 4 bases and J by 4 bases, with 7 bases between them. This CDR3 region has 12 residues. This clonotype was counted at least ten times. No antigen is known for it. TCRdb re-called the multiplex PCR reads with MiXCR, one entry per CDR3 protein. The data hold a few hundred thousand distinct CDR3 sequences, with 30% to 35% observed a single time. This rearrangement joins TRBV2 to TRBJ1-2; no clear D. Sequenced: axillary lymph node tissue. This receptor was obtained from a female donor with breast cancer. Some clones in this sample may be carry-over from other donors' samples. The CDR3 sequence is CASSVNGYGYTF. Here the CDR3 DNA reads TGTGCCAGCAGTGTGAATGGCTATGGCTACACCTTC.